The entry below gives a single T cell receptor beta chain sequence along with its context. As yet, its antigen is unknown. The data originate from a study of T cell repertoires in ileal Crohn's disease. General study results and limits: Every patient over 26.8% clonality showed endoscopic recurrence.

Germline lookup yields CDR1 LNHNV and CDR2 YYDKDF (reference sequence). Trimming cost V 5 bases and J 4 bases; bases outside gene matches: 6. There are 15 residues in the CDR3. TCRdb's copy holds only in-frame clones and misses some; the assay was immunoSEQ multiplex PCR. The sample lists about 15,000 clones, 50% to 75% occurring once. The V and J genes are TRBV15 and TRBJ2-7, with TRBD2 matching 12 bases. The sequencing input was ileal tissue. The TCR sequence derives from an adult with Crohn's disease. The CDR3 region is CATSFQLAGGYEQYF. The CDR3 DNA reads TGTGCCACCAGCTTCCAACTAGCGGGAGGATACGAGCAGTACTTC.